The clone carrying this TCR beta chain was seen repeatedly, ten times or more. TCRdb reprocessed the RT-PCR reads with MiXCR, giving one entry per CDR3 protein. The repertoire includes approximately 720,000 distinct CDR3 sequences, about 14% of them detected once, and about 3.6% sits in the top ten. This receptor was obtained from a female donor in good health, serving as a healthy control. Sequencing was performed on memory CD4+ T cells from blood.

The CDR3 bases are TGTGCCAGCAGTTACCTCTTGACAGGGGGGAACACTGAAGCTTTCTTT. Amino acids: CASSYLLTGGNTEAFF. V gene TRBV6-5 combines with J gene TRBJ1-1; TRBD1 aligns across 9 bases. With 2 bases clipped from V and 1 base from J, the junction kept 5 bases outside the gene matches. CDR3 length equals 16 residues. Germline V gives CDR1 MNHEY, CDR2 SVGAGI.